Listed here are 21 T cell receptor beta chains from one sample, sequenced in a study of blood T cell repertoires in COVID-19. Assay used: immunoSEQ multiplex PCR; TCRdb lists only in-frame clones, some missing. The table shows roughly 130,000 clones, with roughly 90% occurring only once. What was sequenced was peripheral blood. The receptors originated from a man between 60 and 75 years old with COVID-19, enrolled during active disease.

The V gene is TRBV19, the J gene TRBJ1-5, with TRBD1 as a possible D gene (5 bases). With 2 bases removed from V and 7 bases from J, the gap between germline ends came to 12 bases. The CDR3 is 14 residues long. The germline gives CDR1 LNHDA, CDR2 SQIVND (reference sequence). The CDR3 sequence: CASSINGGMQPQHF. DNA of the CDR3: TGTGCCAGTAGTATAAACGGGGGGATGCAGCCCCAGCATTTT. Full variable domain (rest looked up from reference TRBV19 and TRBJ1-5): DGGITQSPKYLFRKEGQNVTLSCEQNLNHDAMYWYRQDPGQGLRLIYYSQIVNDFQKGDIAEGYSVSREKKESFPLTVTSAQKNPTAFYLCASSINGGMQPQHFGDGTRLSIL.

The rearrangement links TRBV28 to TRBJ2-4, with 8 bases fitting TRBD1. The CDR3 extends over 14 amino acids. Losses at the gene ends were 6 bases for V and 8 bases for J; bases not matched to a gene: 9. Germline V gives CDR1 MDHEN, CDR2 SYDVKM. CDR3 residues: CASSKQGVVDIQYF. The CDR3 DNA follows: TGTGCCAGCAGCAAACAGGGGGTGGTAGACATTCAGTACTTC.

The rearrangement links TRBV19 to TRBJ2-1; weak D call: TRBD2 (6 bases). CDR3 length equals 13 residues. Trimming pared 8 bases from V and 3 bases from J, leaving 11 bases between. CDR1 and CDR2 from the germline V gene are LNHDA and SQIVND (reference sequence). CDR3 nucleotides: TGTGCCAGTCTTGGCGGGAACTACAATGAGCAGTTCTTC. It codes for CASLGGNYNEQFF.

CDR3 residues: CASSALLAESTDTQYF. The CDR3 DNA is TGCGCCAGCAGCGCTTTACTAGCGGAGAGCACAGATACGCAGTATTTT. The V and J genes are TRBV5-1 and TRBJ2-3, with 8 bases identical to TRBD2. Trimming cost V 4 bases and J 0 bases; bases outside gene matches: 7. The CDR3 covers 16 residues. The V gene's germline CDR1 is SGHRS and CDR2 YFSETQ. The full variable domain, with the rest looked up from reference TRBV5-1 and TRBJ2-3, is KAGVTQTPRYLIKTRGQQVTLSCSPISGHRSVSWYQQTPGQGLQFLFEYFSETQRNKGNFPGRFSGRQFSNSRSEMNVSTLELGDSALYLCASSALLAESTDTQYFGPGTRLTVL.

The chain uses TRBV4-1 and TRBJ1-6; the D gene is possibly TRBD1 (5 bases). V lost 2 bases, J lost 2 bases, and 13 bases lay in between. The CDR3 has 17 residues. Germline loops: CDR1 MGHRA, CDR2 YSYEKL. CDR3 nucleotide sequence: TGCGCCAGCAGCCAACCAACGGCAGGGCCCTATAATTCACCCCTCCACTTT. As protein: CASSQPTAGPYNSPLHF.

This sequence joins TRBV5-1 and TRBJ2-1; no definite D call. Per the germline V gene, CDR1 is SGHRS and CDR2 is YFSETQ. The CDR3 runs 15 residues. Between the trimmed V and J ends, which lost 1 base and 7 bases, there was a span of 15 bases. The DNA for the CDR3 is TGCGCCAGCAGCTTGCTGGCTTCGGGTGGGAATGAGCAGTTCTTC. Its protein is CASSLLASGGNEQFF.

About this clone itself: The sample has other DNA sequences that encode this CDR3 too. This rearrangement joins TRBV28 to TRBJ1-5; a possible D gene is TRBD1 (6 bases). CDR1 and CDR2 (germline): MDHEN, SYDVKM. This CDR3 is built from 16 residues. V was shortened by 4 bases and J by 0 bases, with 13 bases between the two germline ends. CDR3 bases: TGTGCCAGCAGTTCAAACAGGGCATATAGCAATCAGCCCCAGCATTTT. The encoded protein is CASSSNRAYSNQPQHF.

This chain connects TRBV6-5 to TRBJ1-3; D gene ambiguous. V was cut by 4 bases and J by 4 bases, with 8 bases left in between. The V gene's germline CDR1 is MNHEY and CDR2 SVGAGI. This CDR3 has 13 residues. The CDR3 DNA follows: TGTGCCAGCAGTTTAGATCGGGGAAACACCATATATTTT. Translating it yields CASSLDRGNTIYF.

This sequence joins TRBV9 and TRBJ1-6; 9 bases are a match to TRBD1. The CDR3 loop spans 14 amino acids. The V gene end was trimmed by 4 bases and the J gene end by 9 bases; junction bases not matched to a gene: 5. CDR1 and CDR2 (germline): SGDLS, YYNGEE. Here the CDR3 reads CASSLGQGGSPLHF. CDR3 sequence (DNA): TGTGCCAGCAGCTTGGGACAGGGAGGTTCACCCCTCCACTTT.

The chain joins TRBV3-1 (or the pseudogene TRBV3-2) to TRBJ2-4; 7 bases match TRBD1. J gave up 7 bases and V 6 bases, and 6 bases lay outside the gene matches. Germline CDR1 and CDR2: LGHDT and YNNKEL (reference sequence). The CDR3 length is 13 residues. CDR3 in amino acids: CASRSGTVNIQYF. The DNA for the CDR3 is TGTGCCAGCAGATCAGGGACAGTGAACATTCAGTACTTC.

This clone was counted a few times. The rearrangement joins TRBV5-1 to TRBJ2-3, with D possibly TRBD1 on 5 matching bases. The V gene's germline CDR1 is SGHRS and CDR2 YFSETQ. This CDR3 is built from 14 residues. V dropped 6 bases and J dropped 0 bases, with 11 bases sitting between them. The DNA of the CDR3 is TGCGCCAGCACGCCGGACACTAGCACAGATACGCAGTATTTT. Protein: CASTPDTSTDTQYF.

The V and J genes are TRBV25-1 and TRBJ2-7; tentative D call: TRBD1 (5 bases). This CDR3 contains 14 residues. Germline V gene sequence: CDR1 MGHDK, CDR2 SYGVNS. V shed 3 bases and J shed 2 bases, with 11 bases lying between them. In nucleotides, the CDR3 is TGTGCCAGCAGTGACAGGGTTAATGCCTACGAGCAGTACTTC. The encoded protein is CASSDRVNAYEQYF.

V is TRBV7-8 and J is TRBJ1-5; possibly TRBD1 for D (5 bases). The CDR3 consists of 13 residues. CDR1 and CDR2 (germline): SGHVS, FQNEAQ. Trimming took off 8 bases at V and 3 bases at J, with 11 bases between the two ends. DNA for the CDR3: TGTGCCAGCTCAGGGTCTATCAATCAGCCCCAGCATTTT. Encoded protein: CASSGSINQPQHF.

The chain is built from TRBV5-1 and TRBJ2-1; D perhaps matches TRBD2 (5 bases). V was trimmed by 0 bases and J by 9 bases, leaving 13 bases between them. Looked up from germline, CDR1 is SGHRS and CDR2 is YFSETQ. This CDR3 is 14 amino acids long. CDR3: CASSLAWASSEQFF. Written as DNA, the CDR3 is TGCGCCAGCAGCTTGGCCTGGGCTAGCAGTGAGCAGTTCTTC.

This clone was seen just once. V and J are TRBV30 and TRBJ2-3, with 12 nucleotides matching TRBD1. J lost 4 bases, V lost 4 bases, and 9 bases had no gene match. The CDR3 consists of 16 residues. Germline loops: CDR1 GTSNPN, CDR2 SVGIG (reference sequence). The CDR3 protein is CAWTQPGTGGPDTQYF. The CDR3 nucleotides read TGTGCCTGGACCCAACCCGGGACAGGGGGCCCAGATACGCAGTATTTT.

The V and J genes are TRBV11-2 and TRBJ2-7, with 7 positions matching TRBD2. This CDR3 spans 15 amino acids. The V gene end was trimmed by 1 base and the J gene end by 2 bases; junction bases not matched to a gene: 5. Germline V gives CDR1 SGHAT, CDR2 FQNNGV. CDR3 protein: CASSLGASGPYEQYF. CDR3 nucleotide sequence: TGTGCCAGCAGCTTAGGAGCTAGCGGACCCTACGAGCAGTACTTC.

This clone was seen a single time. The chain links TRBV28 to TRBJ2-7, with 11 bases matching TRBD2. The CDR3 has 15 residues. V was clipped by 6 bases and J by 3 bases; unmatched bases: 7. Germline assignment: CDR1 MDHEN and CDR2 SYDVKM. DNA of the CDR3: TGTGCCAGCAGACCGCCCGGGACTAGCGGCTACGAGCAGTACTTC. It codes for CASRPPGTSGYEQYF.

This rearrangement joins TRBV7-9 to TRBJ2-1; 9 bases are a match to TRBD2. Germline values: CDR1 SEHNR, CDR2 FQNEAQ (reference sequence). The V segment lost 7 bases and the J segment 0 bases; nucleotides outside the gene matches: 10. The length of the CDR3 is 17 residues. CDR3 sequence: CASIEREAILSYNEQFF. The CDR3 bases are TGTGCCAGCATCGAGCGGGAGGCAATACTCTCCTACAATGAGCAGTTCTTC.

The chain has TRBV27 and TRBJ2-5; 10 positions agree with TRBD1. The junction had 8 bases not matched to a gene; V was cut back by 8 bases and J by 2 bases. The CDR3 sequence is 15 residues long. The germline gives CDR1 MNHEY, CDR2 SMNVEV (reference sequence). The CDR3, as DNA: TGTGCCAGCGGGGGGACAGGGGTGGGGCAAGAGACCCAGTACTTC. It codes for CASGGTGVGQETQYF.

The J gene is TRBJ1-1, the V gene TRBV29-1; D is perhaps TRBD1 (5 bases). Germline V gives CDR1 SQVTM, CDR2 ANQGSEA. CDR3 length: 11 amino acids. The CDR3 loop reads CGGGSAAEAFF. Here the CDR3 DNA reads TGCGGGGGAGGTTCCGCCGCTGAAGCTTTCTTT. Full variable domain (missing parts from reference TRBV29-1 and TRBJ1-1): SAVISQKPSRDICQRGTSLTIQCQVDSQVTMMFWYRQQPGQSLTLIATANQGSEATYESGFVIDKFPISRPNLTFSTLTVSNMSPEDSSIYLCGGGSAAEAFFGQGTRLTVV.

The CDR3 nucleotides read TGCGCCAGCAGCTTGGGAGCGCTATCCTACAATGAGCAGTTCTTC. Its protein product is CASSLGALSYNEQFF. V is TRBV5-1 and J is TRBJ2-1; D gene unclear. The ends were cut back, 0 bases at V and 1 base at J, with 8 bases in the middle. The germline V gene has CDR1 SGHRS and CDR2 YFSETQ. The CDR3 has 15 residues.